What follows are 9 T cell receptor beta chains derived from one specimen sequenced in a study of T cells in Graves' hyperthyroidism and ophthalmopathy. Amplification of TCR beta CDR3 regions was performed using RNA transcripts as template. The HTBI primer set was used in a first-round RT-PCR of the TCR CDR3. MiXCR, run by TCRdb on the multiplex PCR reads, gives a single entry per CDR3 protein. The table lists about 200,000 distinct CDR3 sequences, over 15% of them singletons. Sequenced input: blood. The receptors derive from a man in his fifties or sixties with Graves' hyperthyroidism.

This clonotype showed up many times. This chain links TRBV3-1 with TRBJ2-3, with D possibly being TRBD2 (6 bases). CDR1 and CDR2 from the germline V gene are LGHDT and YNNKEL (reference sequence). The CDR3 is 18 amino acids. V was cut by 0 bases and J by 0 bases, with 16 bases left in between. CDR3 in DNA: TGTGCCAGCAGCCAAGATGGGTCCCTAGCGCCCAGCACAGATACGCAGTATTTT. Its protein product is CASSQDGSLAPSTDTQYF.

V usage is TRBV28 and J usage is TRBJ2-1; TRBD2 might be the D (6 bases). Germline CDR1 and CDR2: MDHEN and SYDVKM. This CDR3 comprises 16 residues. V lost 4 bases to trimming and J lost 0 bases, with 13 bases between them. The CDR3 is CASSSPSGSSYNEQFF. CDR3 coding DNA: TGTGCCAGCAGTTCCCCCTCCGGGAGCTCCTACAATGAGCAGTTCTTC.

This clonotype was observed at least ten times. This chain uses TRBV3-1 with TRBJ1-1; D gene unclear. Germline loops: CDR1 LGHDT, CDR2 YNNKEL (reference sequence). The CDR3 length is 13 residues. The V and J ends lost 0 bases and 5 bases respectively, with 7 bases between them. The CDR3 spells CASSQDLQTEAFF. CDR3 nucleotide sequence: TGTGCCAGCAGCCAAGATTTGCAAACTGAAGCTTTCTTT.

Ten or more counts support this clonotype. The chain has TRBV20-1 and TRBJ2-1, with D unclear. CDR1 is DFQATT, CDR2 SNEGSKA, per germline (reference sequence). This CDR3 is 14 amino acids long. V dropped 6 bases and J dropped 0 bases, with 12 bases sitting between them. The CDR3 DNA reads TGCAGTGCCGAGGATAACTACTCCTACAATGAGCAGTTCTTC. Amino acids: CSAEDNYSYNEQFF.

The sample holds many counts of this clonotype. V and J are TRBV15 and TRBJ1-5; D may be TRBD1 (6 bases). Germline lookup yields CDR1 LNHNV and CDR2 YYDKDF (reference sequence). The CDR3 is 16 amino acids. Trimming removed 0 bases from V and 0 bases from J, with 9 bases in between. CDR3 DNA sequence: TGTGCCACCAGCAGAGATGGACAGTATAGCAATCAGCCCCAGCATTTT. Protein product: CATSRDGQYSNQPQHF.

This clonotype has ten or more counts. The rearrangement links TRBV6-1 to TRBJ2-7, with 7 bases lining up with TRBD2. CDR3 size: 15 residues. The junction had 14 bases not matched to a gene; V was cut back by 6 bases and J by 6 bases. Germline loops: CDR1 MNHNS, CDR2 SASEGT. CDR3 bases: TGTGCCAGCAGAAGCGGTGGACTAGGGACCGGCGAGCAGTACTTC. It encodes CASRSGGLGTGEQYF.

J is TRBJ2-1 and V is TRBV19; D not resolved. The V gene's germline CDR1 is LNHDA and CDR2 SQIVND (reference sequence). Trimming left V 3 bases short and J 0 bases short, with 3 bases between. The CDR3 loop spans 13 amino acids. CDR3: CASSIDSYNEQFF. For the CDR3, the DNA is TGTGCCAGTAGTATCGACTCCTACAATGAGCAGTTCTTC.

This clonotype was detected only a few times. The J gene is TRBJ2-3, the V gene TRBV20-1; D is unresolved. The V end lost 3 bases, the J end lost 0 bases, and 13 bases lay between the germline ends. This CDR3 comprises 15 residues. Germline CDR1 reads DFQATT; CDR2 reads SNEGSKA (reference sequence). CDR3 sequence: CSARAKEDSTDTQYF. The CDR3 coding sequence is TGCAGTGCTAGGGCAAAGGAAGATAGCACAGATACGCAGTATTTT.

The rearrangement links TRBV5-6 to TRBJ2-7; 8 nucleotides align to TRBD1. V lost 1 base to trimming and J lost 4 bases; unmatched junction nucleotides: 4. Germline-derived CDR1 and CDR2 are SGHDT and YYEEEE. The CDR3 consists of 14 residues. The CDR3 reads CASSLNGQGYEQYF. The CDR3 DNA is TGTGCCAGCAGCTTGAATGGACAGGGATACGAGCAGTACTTC.